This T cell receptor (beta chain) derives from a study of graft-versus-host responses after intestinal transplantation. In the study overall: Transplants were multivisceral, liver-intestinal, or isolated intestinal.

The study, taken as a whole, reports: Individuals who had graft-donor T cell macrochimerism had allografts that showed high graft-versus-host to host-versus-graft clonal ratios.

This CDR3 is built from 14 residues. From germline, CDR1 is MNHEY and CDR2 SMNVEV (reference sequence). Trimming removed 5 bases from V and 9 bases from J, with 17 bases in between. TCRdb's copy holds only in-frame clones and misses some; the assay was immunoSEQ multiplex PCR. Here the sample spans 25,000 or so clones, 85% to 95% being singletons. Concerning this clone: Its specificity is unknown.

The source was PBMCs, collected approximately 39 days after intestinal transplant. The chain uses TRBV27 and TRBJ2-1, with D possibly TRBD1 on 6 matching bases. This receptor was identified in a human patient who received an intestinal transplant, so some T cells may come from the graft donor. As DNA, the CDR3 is TGTGCCAGCAGTCCTCACCCCCAGGGGACTGAGCAGTTCTTC. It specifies CASSPHPQGTEQFF.